The 28 T cell receptor beta chains in this list originate from one sample, sequenced in a study of T cells in Graves' hyperthyroidism and ophthalmopathy. Amplification of TCR beta CDR3 regions was performed using RNA transcripts as template. When the TCR CDR3 underwent first-round RT-PCR, the HTBI primer set was used. MiXCR was run by TCRdb on the multiplex PCR reads, yielding one entry per CDR3 protein. Here the sample spans roughly 240,000 distinct CDR3 sequences, about 15% being singletons. Sequenced: blood. The receptors shown here come from a woman younger than 35 with Graves' ophthalmopathy.

In its sample, this clonotype was seen many times. This CDR3 reads CASSLDVSSGANVLTF. Here the CDR3 DNA reads TGCGCCAGCAGCTTGGATGTCAGCTCTGGGGCCAACGTCCTGACTTTC. This chain uses TRBV5-1 with TRBJ2-6; D ambiguous. The germline V and J ends were trimmed by 0 bases and 0 bases, with 7 bases remaining between them. CDR3 size: 16 residues. CDR1 SGHRS and CDR2 YFSETQ come from the germline V gene.

This clonotype was seen a handful of times. This chain uses TRBV3-1 with TRBJ1-1; D gene ambiguous. V was cut by 2 bases and J by 4 bases, with 11 bases left in between. CDR1 and CDR2 from the germline V gene are LGHDT and YNNKEL (reference sequence). The CDR3 length is 14 residues. CDR3 amino acids: CASSQLGDGTEAFF. The DNA of the CDR3 is TGTGCCAGCAGCCAATTGGGCGACGGCACTGAAGCTTTCTTT.

The DNA of the CDR3 is TGTGCCAGCAGCTTGGATCCAGGGGCCGGGGAGACCCAGTACTTC. Translation gives CASSLDPGAGETQYF. The chain joins TRBV13 to TRBJ2-5; TRBD1 might be the D (6 bases). V shed 3 bases and J shed 5 bases, with 16 bases lying between them. The CDR3 loop spans 15 amino acids. CDR1 is PRHDT and CDR2 is FYEKMQ in the germline V gene (reference sequence).

This clonotype has ten or more counts. This chain connects TRBV6-1 to TRBJ2-7; 11 positions match TRBD2. The germline CDR1 and CDR2 sequences are MNHNS and SASEGT. This CDR3 region has 15 residues. The trim removed 7 bases at V and 1 base at J, leaving 6 bases unmatched. The CDR3 DNA follows: TGTGCCAGCAAGTTCGGGACTAGCGGTTCCTACGAGCAGTACTTC. Translated: CASKFGTSGSYEQYF.

This clonotype has at least ten counts. The CDR3 nucleotides read TGTGCCAGCAGTTTAAACTATGGCTACACCTTC. Translation gives CASSLNYGYTF. The rearrangement uses TRBV28 and TRBJ1-2; no definite D call. Trimming stripped 2 bases from V and 2 bases from J, with 0 bases between. Germline V gene data show CDR1 as MDHEN and CDR2 as SYDVKM. The CDR3 loop spans 11 amino acids.

In its sample, this clonotype was seen many times. The chain is built from TRBV19 and TRBJ1-5; 10 nucleotides align to TRBD1. CDR1 and CDR2 (germline): LNHDA, SQIVND (reference sequence). V was clipped by 3 bases and J by 4 bases; unmatched bases: 3. The CDR3 runs 15 residues. The DNA of the CDR3 is TGTGCCAGTAGTATGGGACAGGGGTCAAATCAGCCCCAGCATTTT. Encoded protein: CASSMGQGSNQPQHF.

In this sample, this clonotype turned up a few times. This chain joins TRBV30 and TRBJ1-1; D gene unclear. CDR1 and CDR2 (germline): GTSNPN, SVGIG (reference sequence). Between the trimmed V and J ends, which lost 2 bases and 1 base, there was a span of 11 bases. The CDR3 loop spans 14 amino acids. CDR3 DNA: TGTGCCTGGAGTCTTGGAACAGCGAACACTGAAGCTTTCTTT. Its translation is CAWSLGTANTEAFF. Drawing the rest from reference TRBV30 and TRBJ1-1, the complete variable domain is SQTIHQWPATLVQPVGSPLSLECTVEGTSNPNLYWYRQAAGRGLQLLFYSVGIGQISSEVPQNLSASRPQDRQFILSSKKLLLSDSGFYLCAWSLGTANTEAFFGQGTRLTVV.

This clonotype came up many times. The chain is built from TRBV5-6 and TRBJ2-7, with D hard to call. Germline lookup yields CDR1 SGHDT and CDR2 YYEEEE. This CDR3 region has 13 residues. V was shortened by 2 bases and J by 2 bases, with 8 bases between the two germline ends. The CDR3 bases are TGTGCCAGCAGCTTTAAAGGGACCTACGAGCAGTACTTC. This translates into CASSFKGTYEQYF.

V gene TRBV20-1 combines with J gene TRBJ2-7, with 10 bases matching TRBD1. The CDR3 length is 16 residues. The germline gives CDR1 DFQATT, CDR2 SNEGSKA (reference sequence). Trimming removed 3 bases from V and 0 bases from J; junction bases left unmatched: 8. CDR3 DNA sequence: TGCAGTGCTAGTGCCAGAGGGACAGGGGCCTCCTACGAGCAGTACTTC. Amino acid sequence: CSASARGTGASYEQYF.

This clonotype was found many times. This chain connects TRBV5-1 to TRBJ2-5; D possibly corresponds to TRBD2 (7 bases). The germline gives CDR1 SGHRS, CDR2 YFSETQ. The CDR3 loop spans 16 amino acids. V was trimmed by 7 bases and J by 2 bases, leaving 21 bases between them. As DNA, the CDR3 is TGCGCCAGCCGCAGCGGCGGGGGCCTTTCTCAAGAGACCCAGTACTTC. Translating gives CASRSGGGLSQETQYF.

This clonotype was seen at least ten times. Compared with germline, one end of the junction differs, possibly owing to a read error. This sequence joins TRBV28 and TRBJ1-1; a weak D match, TRBD1 (6 bases). The CDR3 is 14 residues long. Germline values: CDR1 MDHEN, CDR2 SYDVKM. The CDR3, as DNA: TGTGCCAGCACCACCAGGGGCTTGAAGACTGAAGCTTTCTTT. It translates to CASTTRGLKTEAFF.

This clonotype was picked up many times. CDR3 in amino acids: CASGLPPGARSTQYF. The CDR3 nucleotides are TGTGCTAGTGGTTTGCCCCCGGGCGCCCGTAGTACGCAGTATTTT. The rearrangement uses TRBV12-5 and TRBJ2-3; no reliable D call. The V end lost 2 bases, the J end lost 8 bases, and 17 bases lay between the germline ends. The CDR3 runs to 15 residues. Germline CDR1 LGHNT, CDR2 FRNRAP. The complete variable domain, with remaining parts taken from reference TRBV12-5 and TRBJ2-3, reads DARVTQTPRHKVTEMGQEVTMRCQPILGHNTVFWYRQTMMQGLELLAYFRNRAPLDDSGMPKDRFSAEMPDATLATLKIQPSEPRDSAVYFCASGLPPGARSTQYFGPGTRLTVL.

This clonotype was recorded at least ten times. The chain joins TRBV20-1 to TRBJ2-3; D possibly corresponds to TRBD2 (6 bases). CDR3 size: 16 residues. V shed 3 bases and J shed 0 bases, with 16 bases lying between them. Germline CDR1 is DFQATT and CDR2 is SNEGSKA (reference sequence). The CDR3 sequence: CSASGGRGASTDTQYF. DNA of the CDR3: TGCAGTGCTAGTGGGGGGAGAGGGGCTAGCACAGATACGCAGTATTTT.

V is TRBV10-2 and J is TRBJ2-5; D is perhaps TRBD2 (5 bases). CDR1 and CDR2 (germline): WSHSY, SAAADI. Deletions cut 3 bases from V and 7 bases from J, with 9 bases between. The CDR3 has 12 amino acids. CDR3 DNA: TGCGCCAGCAGTGACGGGATGTTGACCCAGTACTTC. Amino acid sequence: CASSDGMLTQYF.

This clonotype was detected many times. The chain has TRBV28 and TRBJ2-1, with 11 bases that match TRBD2. Germline CDR1 is MDHEN and CDR2 is SYDVKM. V shed 3 bases, J shed 2 bases, and the junction held 9 bases outside the gene matches. The CDR3 covers 18 residues. The CDR3 nucleotides are TGTGCCAGCAGTTTTGGGCTAGCGGGAGGTAGCACCTACAATGAGCAGTTCTTC. Translating gives CASSFGLAGGSTYNEQFF.

This clonotype was observed at least ten times. The rearrangement joins TRBV12-3 or TRBV12-4 to TRBJ1-2; 9 bases fit TRBD1. V lost 6 bases and J lost 4; bases outside the gene matches: 3. The CDR3 has 13 residues. CDR3 in DNA: TGTGCCAGCAGAGGACAGGGGACCTATGGCTACACCTTC. This sequence encodes CASRGQGTYGYTF.

The genes are TRBV20-1 and TRBJ1-3, with D hard to call. CDR1 and CDR2 (germline): DFQATT, SNEGSKA (reference sequence). The CDR3 covers 12 residues. The V and J ends lost 2 bases and 4 bases respectively, with 6 bases between them. This CDR3 is CSARSVGNTIYF. CDR3 bases: TGCAGTGCTAGAAGCGTAGGAAACACCATATATTTT.

This clonotype has at least ten counts. The rearrangement uses TRBV28 and TRBJ1-5; 10 nucleotides match TRBD1. Per germline, CDR1 MDHEN and CDR2 SYDVKM. V gave up 5 bases and J gave up 4 bases; unmatched junction bases: 5. The CDR3 runs 15 residues. CDR3 bases: TGTGCCAGCAGTGAGGACAGGGGGTTTAATCAGCCCCAGCATTTT. Translated: CASSEDRGFNQPQHF.

This clonotype came up many times. The chain links TRBV30 to TRBJ1-1; D is unresolved. CDR1 and CDR2 from the germline V gene are GTSNPN and SVGIG (reference sequence). The V end lost 3 bases, the J end lost 0 bases, and 14 bases lay between the germline ends. The CDR3 covers 15 residues. CDR3: CAWRRSFRVNTEAFF. The CDR3 bases are TGTGCCTGGAGAAGGTCGTTTAGGGTGAACACTGAAGCTTTCTTT.

This clonotype was detected ten times or more. The chain recombines TRBV7-8 with TRBJ2-1; a weak D match, TRBD2 (7 bases). Trimming shortened V by 2 bases and J by 7 bases, and 18 bases separated the two germline ends. CDR1 and CDR2 (germline): SGHVS, FQNEAQ. There are 16 residues in the CDR3. CDR3 sequence reads: CASSLYGGGANNEQFF. The CDR3 region has the DNA TGTGCCAGCAGCTTATATGGGGGGGGGGCCAATAATGAGCAGTTCTTC.

This clonotype was seen at least ten times. This chain links TRBV18 with TRBJ2-3, with a tentative D call TRBD1 (5 bases). The V gene's germline CDR1 is KGHSH and CDR2 LQKENI. The CDR3 runs to 16 residues. With 0 bases removed from V and 4 bases from J, the gap between germline ends came to 14 bases. The CDR3 DNA reads as TGTGCCAGCTCACCACCCCGCGGCAGGGCCGCAGATACGCAGTATTTT. This sequence encodes CASSPPRGRAADTQYF.

The CDR3 loop reads CASSFSLEQFF. CDR3 sequence (DNA): TGTGCCAGCAGCTTTTCGCTTGAGCAGTTCTTC. This rearrangement joins TRBV7-9 to TRBJ2-1; unclear D gene. Trimming took 3 bases from V and 9 from J, leaving 6 bases between them. This CDR3 contains 11 residues. Germline V gene lookup returns CDR1 SEHNR and CDR2 FQNEAQ (reference sequence).

This clonotype came up a few times. This may come from a read error, since a much larger clone is one base off. The rearrangement joins TRBV4-1 to TRBJ1-2; unclear D gene. Between the trimmed V and J ends, which lost 1 base and 4 bases, there was a span of 10 bases. This CDR3 comprises 14 residues. Germline CDR1 reads MGHRA; CDR2 reads YSYEKL. The CDR3 DNA reads as TGCGCCAGCAGCCAAGTAGGCAGGAGCTATGGCTACACCTTC. This translates into CASSQVGRSYGYTF.

This clonotype was picked up a small number of times. A much larger clonotype is one base distant, so this may be a read error. The chain couples TRBV7-9 to TRBJ1-5; 7 positions agree with TRBD1. V trimming: 5 bases; J trimming: 3 bases; junction bases outside the gene matches: 7. The length of the CDR3 is 15 residues. Looked up from germline, CDR1 is SEHNR and CDR2 is FQNEAQ (reference sequence). CDR3 nucleotide sequence: TGTGCCAGCAGCCCCAAGACAGGGTTCAATCAGCCCCAGCATTTT. Its protein product is CASSPKTGFNQPQHF.

In this sample, this clonotype turned up many times. The chain is built from TRBV7-9 and TRBJ2-7, with 15 bases fitting TRBD2. V dropped 3 bases and J dropped 4; count of bases not matched to a gene: 4. The germline CDR1 and CDR2 sequences are SEHNR and FQNEAQ (reference sequence). CDR3 length equals 16 residues. The CDR3, as DNA: TGTGCCAGCAGCTTGGGACTAGCGGGAGGATATTACGAGCAGTACTTC. This translates into CASSLGLAGGYYEQYF.

The J gene is TRBJ2-5, the V gene TRBV7-8; TRBD2 agrees at 9 bases. The CDR3 has 15 amino acids. CDR1 and CDR2 (germline): SGHVS, FQNEAQ. V shed 5 bases and J 6 bases; nucleotides not matched to a gene: 10. The CDR3, as DNA: TGTGCCAGCAGCGACGGACTAGCGTTGCTTCAGACCCAGTACTTC. This gives the protein CASSDGLALLQTQYF.

A remark on this clonotype: One junction end disagrees with the germline gene, perhaps due to a read error. The rearrangement joins TRBV4-1 to TRBJ2-7; D is unresolved. CDR3 length equals 13 residues. Germline V gives CDR1 MGHRA, CDR2 YSYEKL. CDR3 bases: TGCTCCAGCAGAAAGGACGGTGCCTACGAGCAGTACTTC. It encodes CSSRKDGAYEQYF.

This sequence joins TRBV4-3 and TRBJ1-6, with TRBD1 identical over 10 bases. V was clipped by 6 bases and J by 10 bases; unmatched bases: 6. The CDR3 sequence is 14 residues long. The germline V gene encodes CDR1 LGHNA and CDR2 YSLEER. CDR3: CASRKGQGKSPLHF. CDR3 coding DNA: TGCGCCAGCAGGAAGGGACAGGGGAAATCACCCCTCCACTTT.